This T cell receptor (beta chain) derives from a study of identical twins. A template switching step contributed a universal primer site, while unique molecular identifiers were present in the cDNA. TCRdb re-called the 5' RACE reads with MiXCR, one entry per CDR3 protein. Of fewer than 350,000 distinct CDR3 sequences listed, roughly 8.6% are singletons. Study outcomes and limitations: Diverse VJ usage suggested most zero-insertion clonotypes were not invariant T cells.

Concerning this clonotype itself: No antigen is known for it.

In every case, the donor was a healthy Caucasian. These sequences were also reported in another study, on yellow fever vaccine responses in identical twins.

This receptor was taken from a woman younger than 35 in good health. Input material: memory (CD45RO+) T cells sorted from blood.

CDR3 region: CASSPPRTGEQDTQYF. CDR3 nucleotide sequence: TGTGCCAGCAGCCCCCCCCGGACAGGGGAACAAGATACGCAGTATTTT. The chain is built from TRBV3-1 and TRBJ2-3; 9 bases line up with TRBD1. The germline V gene has CDR1 LGHDT and CDR2 YNNKEL (reference sequence). There are 16 residues in the CDR3. Losses at the gene ends were 4 bases for V and 5 bases for J; bases not matched to a gene: 10.